This TCR beta chain was captured in a study of response to subunit inactivated influenza vaccine. TCRdb passed the RT-PCR reads through MiXCR, listing each CDR3 protein once. The sample contains about 480,000 distinct CDR3 sequences, roughly 27% of which appear only once. This clonotype showed up many times. The antigen remains unidentified. Study findings and constraints: Authors suggested seasonal influenza vaccinations each recruit few new T cells.

J lost 3 bases, V lost 2 bases, and 2 bases had no gene match. CDR3 length: 14 residues. In germline, CDR1 is SGHRS, CDR2 YFSETQ. This rearrangement joins TRBV5-1 to TRBJ2-5, with TRBD2 identical over 9 bases. Here the sequenced sample was CD4+ T cells sorted from PBMCs, taken 5 days after vaccination. This clonotype originated in a man over 45 who received an inactivated influenza vaccine. This CDR3 is CASSFRLAEETQYF. For the CDR3, the DNA is TGCGCCAGCAGCTTTCGACTAGCGGAAGAGACCCAGTACTTC. Using reference TRBV5-1 and TRBJ2-5 for the parts outside the CDR3, the full variable domain is KAGVTQTPRYLIKTRGQQVTLSCSPISGHRSVSWYQQTPGQGLQFLFEYFSETQRNKGNFPGRFSGRQFSNSRSEMNVSTLELGDSALYLCASSFRLAEETQYFGPGTRLLVL.